The clone carrying this T cell receptor beta chain has just one count. This specimen comes from a study of blood T cell repertoires in COVID-19. Each recovered donor of Cohort 3 presented with two negative PCRs, clearance, or symptom resolution. Germline loops: CDR1 SQVTM, CDR2 ANQGSEA. Trimming removed 2 bases at V and 5 bases at J, with 13 bases between. The length of the CDR3 is 14 residues. Original processing methods: Quantification of nucleated cells was approximated via reference gene primer amplification. Sequencing used immunoSEQ multiplex PCR; TCRdb keeps in-frame clones, though not all of them. Clonal size and the V and J genes are those of that table, whereas D and trimming came from the DNA. The sample includes about 200,000 clones, around 89% seen only once; the top ten take 6.5% to 9%.

Sequencing used PBMCs or T cells enriched from blood (not recorded which). The gene calls are TRBV29-1 and TRBJ2-1, with D maybe TRBD1 (5 bases). The sequence derives from a woman between 18 and 30 years old who had recovered from COVID-19. The CDR3 spells CSVEFLIRDNEQFF. In nucleotides, the CDR3 is TGCAGCGTTGAATTCTTAATCAGGGACAATGAGCAGTTCTTC.